The present entry profiles one T cell receptor (beta chain) with its context. No antigen is known for it. TCRdb's table, derived via immunoSEQ multiplex PCR, lists solely in-frame clones and lacks some. In the table there are 150,000 or so clones, 75% to 95% of which are singletons. These data are taken from a study of T cell responses to AZD1222 COVID-19 vaccine. General study findings and limits: At study baseline, merely more than 5 AZD1222 recipients were seropositive.

The trim removed 7 bases at V and 5 bases at J, leaving 2 bases unmatched. Germline V CDR1 and CDR2: DFQATT, SNEGSKA (reference sequence). This CDR3 has 11 residues. The source material was peripheral blood, sampled on day 0 of AZD1222 vaccination. The J gene is TRBJ2-3, the V gene TRBV20-1, with TRBD2 matching 8 bases. This sequence was found in an adult in good health. CDR3 amino acids: CSGREVDTQYF. CDR3 bases: TGCAGTGGGCGGGAGGTAGATACGCAGTATTTT.